This T cell receptor (beta chain) was identified during a study of molecular identifiers for immune sequencing clone quantification. Sorted naive CD8 T cells were those defined as CD8+CD4-CCR7+CD45RA+. Details on this clonotype: Possible read error: a much larger clone is one base away.

The CDR3 contains 15 residues. Germline V gene data show CDR1 as SEHNR and CDR2 as FQNEAQ (reference sequence). The V end was cut by 7 bases, the J end by 3 bases, with 18 bases between. Using its own MiXCR run on the PCR reads, TCRdb lists one record per CDR3 protein. The table shows about 330,000 distinct CDR3 sequences, with roughly 24% occurring only once. This receptor was taken from a human donor in good health. Some libraries in this study had Jurkat cell RNA spiked in. What was sequenced was naive CD8+ T cells from blood, with Jurkat cell RNA spiked in. Regarding subset: FACS-sorted CD8+CD4-CCR7+CD45RA+ naive T cells. This sequence joins TRBV7-9 and TRBJ1-1; possibly TRBD1 for D (5 bases). This CDR3 is CASTQSTGEDTEAFF. CDR3 DNA: TGTGCCAGCACCCAATCCACAGGAGAGGACACTGAAGCTTTCTTT.